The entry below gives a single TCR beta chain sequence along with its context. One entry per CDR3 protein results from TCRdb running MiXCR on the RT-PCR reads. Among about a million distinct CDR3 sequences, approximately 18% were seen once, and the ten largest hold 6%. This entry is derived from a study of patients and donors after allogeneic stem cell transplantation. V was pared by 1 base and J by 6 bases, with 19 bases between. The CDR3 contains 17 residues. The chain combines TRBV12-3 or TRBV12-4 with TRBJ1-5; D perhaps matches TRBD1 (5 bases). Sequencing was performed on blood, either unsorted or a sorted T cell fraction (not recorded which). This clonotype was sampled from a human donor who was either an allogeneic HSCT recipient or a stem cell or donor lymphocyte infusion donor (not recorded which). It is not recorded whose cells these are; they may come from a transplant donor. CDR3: CASSLDAGGRFSQPQHF. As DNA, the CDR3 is TGTGCCAGCAGTTTAGACGCGGGGGGGAGGTTTAGTCAGCCCCAGCATTTT.